The TCR beta chain under discussion was sequenced for a study of neurological immune-mediated disorders. PBMCs stored at -80 C, numbering 2 million, were the origin of the unsorted libraries. Using its own MiXCR run on the 5' RACE reads, TCRdb lists one record per CDR3 protein. The sample comprises 45,000 to 60,000 distinct CDR3 sequences, 2% to 2.5% of which are singletons, and around 3% rests with the top ten. This clonotype was counted many times. The V end lost 6 bases, the J end lost 2 bases, and 15 bases lay between the germline ends. Germline-derived CDR1 and CDR2 are DFQATT and SNEGSKA (reference sequence). This CDR3 has 14 residues.

Source material: PBMCs. This receptor was taken from a man aged 50 or older with multiple sclerosis. The chain combines TRBV20-1 with TRBJ2-3; TRBD1 is a possible D gene (6 bases). The CDR3 bases are TGCAGTGCCAGCAGGTTGGGGGCCACAGATACGCAGTATTTT. Translation gives CSASRLGATDTQYF.